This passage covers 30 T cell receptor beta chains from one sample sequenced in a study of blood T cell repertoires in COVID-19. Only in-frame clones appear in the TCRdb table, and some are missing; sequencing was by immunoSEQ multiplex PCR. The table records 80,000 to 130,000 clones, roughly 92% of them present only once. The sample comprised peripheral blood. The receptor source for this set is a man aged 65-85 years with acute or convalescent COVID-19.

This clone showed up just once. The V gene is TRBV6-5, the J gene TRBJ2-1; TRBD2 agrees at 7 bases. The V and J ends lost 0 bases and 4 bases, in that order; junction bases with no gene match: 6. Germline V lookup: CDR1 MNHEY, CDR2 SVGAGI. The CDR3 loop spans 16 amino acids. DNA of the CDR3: TGTGCCAGCAGTTACTCCCTAGCGGAACAGTACAATGAGCAGTTCTTC. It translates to CASSYSLAEQYNEQFF.

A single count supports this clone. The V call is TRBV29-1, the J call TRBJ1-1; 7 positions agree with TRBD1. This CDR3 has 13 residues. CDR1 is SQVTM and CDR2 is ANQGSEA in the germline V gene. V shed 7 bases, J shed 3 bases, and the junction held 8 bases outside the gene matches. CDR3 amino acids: CSGEGQAYTEAFF. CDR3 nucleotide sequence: TGCAGCGGGGAAGGACAGGCGTACACTGAAGCTTTCTTT. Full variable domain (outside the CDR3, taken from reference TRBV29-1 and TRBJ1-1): SAVISQKPSRDICQRGTSLTIQCQVDSQVTMMFWYRQQPGQSLTLIATANQGSEATYESGFVIDKFPISRPNLTFSTLTVSNMSPEDSSIYLCSGEGQAYTEAFFGQGTRLTVV.

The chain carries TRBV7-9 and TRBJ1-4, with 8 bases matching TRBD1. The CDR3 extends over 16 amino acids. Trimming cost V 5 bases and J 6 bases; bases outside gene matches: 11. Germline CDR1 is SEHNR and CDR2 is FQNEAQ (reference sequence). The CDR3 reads CASSLPGQGGYEKLFF. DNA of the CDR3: TGTGCCAGCAGCCTGCCTGGACAGGGCGGCTATGAAAAACTGTTTTTT.

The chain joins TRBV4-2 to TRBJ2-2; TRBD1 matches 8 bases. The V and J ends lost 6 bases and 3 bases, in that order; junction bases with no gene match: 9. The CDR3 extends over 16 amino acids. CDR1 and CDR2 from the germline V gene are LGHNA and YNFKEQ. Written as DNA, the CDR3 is TGTGCCAGCAGTCTGCCTCACAGGGGGGACACCGGGGAGCTGTTTTTT. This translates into CASSLPHRGDTGELFF.

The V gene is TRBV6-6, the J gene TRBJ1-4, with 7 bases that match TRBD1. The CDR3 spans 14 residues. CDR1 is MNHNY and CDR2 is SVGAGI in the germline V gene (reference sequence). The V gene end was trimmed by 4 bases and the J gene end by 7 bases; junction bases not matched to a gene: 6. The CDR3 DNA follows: TGTGCCAGCAGTTTTAACAGGGGACCTGAAAAACTGTTTTTT. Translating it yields CASSFNRGPEKLFF.

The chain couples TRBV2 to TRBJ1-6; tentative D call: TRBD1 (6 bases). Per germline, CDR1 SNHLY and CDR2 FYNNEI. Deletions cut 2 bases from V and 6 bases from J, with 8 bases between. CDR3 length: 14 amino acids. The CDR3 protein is CASSEQGINSPLHF. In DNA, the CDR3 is TGTGCCAGCAGTGAACAGGGGATTAATTCACCCCTCCACTTT.

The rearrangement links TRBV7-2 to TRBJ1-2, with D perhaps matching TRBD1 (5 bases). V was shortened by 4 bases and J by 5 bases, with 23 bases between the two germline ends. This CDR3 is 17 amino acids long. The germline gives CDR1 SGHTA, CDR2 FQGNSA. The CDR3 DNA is TGTGCCAGCAGCTCCGGGCCGTACAGGCCCCAGGAATATGGCTACACCTTC. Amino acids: CASSSGPYRPQEYGYTF.

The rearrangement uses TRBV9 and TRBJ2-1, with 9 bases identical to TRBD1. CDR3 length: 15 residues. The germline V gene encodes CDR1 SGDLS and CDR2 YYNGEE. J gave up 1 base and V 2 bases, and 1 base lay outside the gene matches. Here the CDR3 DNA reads TGTGCCAGCAGCGTCGGACAGGGGTCCTACAATGAGCAGTTCTTC. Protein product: CASSVGQGSYNEQFF.

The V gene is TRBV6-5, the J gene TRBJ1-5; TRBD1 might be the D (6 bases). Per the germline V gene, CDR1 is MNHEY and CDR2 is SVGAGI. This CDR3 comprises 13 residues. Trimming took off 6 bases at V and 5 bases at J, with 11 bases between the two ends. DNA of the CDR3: TGTGCCAGCAGAATGGACAGTGATCAGCCCCAGCATTTT. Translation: CASRMDSDQPQHF.

The CDR3 DNA reads TGTGCCAGCAGTTACTCTAGCGGGGGGCGGGATACGCAGTATTTT. Its translation: CASSYSSGGRDTQYF. The chain has TRBV6-5 and TRBJ2-3; the match to TRBD2 covers 10 bases. This CDR3 comprises 15 residues. CDR1 is MNHEY, CDR2 SVGAGI, per germline. V was clipped by 0 bases and J by 6 bases; unmatched bases: 3.

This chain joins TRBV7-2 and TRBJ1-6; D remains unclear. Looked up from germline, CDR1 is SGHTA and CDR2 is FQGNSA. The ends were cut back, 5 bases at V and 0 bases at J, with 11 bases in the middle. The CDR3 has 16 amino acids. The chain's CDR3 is CASSPHIFSYNSPLHF. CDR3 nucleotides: TGTGCCAGCAGCCCGCACATCTTCTCCTATAATTCACCCCTCCACTTT.

This CDR3 reads CAGNGQGSTGELFF. The CDR3 bases are TGTGCCGGCAACGGACAGGGTTCCACCGGGGAGCTGTTTTTT. This sequence joins TRBV6-5 and TRBJ2-2; 8 positions agree with TRBD1. This CDR3 has 14 residues. J gave up 4 bases and V 11 bases, and 9 bases lay outside the gene matches. Germline V gives CDR1 MNHEY, CDR2 SVGAGI.

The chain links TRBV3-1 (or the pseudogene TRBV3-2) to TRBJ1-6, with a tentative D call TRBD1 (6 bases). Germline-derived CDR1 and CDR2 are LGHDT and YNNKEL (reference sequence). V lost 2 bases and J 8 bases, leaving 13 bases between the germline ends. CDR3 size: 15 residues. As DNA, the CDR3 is TGTGCCAGCAGCCAAAACCCAGGGACATATTCACCCCTCCACTTT. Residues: CASSQNPGTYSPLHF.

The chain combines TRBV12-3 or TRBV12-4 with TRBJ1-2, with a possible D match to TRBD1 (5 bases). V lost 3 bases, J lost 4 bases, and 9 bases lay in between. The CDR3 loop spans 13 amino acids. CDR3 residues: CASSFGGTYGYTF. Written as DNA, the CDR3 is TGTGCCAGCAGTTTCGGGGGGACCTATGGCTACACCTTC.

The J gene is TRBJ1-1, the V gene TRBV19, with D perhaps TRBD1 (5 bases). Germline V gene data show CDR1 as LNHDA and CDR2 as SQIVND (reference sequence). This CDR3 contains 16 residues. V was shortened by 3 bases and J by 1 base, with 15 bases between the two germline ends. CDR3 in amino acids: CASSMGGSRSNTEAFF. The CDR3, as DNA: TGTGCCAGTAGTATGGGGGGATCTAGGTCGAACACTGAAGCTTTCTTT.

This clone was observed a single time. CDR3 sequence reads: CASAKAEEDYGYTF. In DNA, the CDR3 is TGTGCTAGTGCTAAGGCCGAGGAGGACTATGGCTACACCTTC. The chain recombines TRBV12-5 with TRBJ1-2; D call uncertain. Per germline, CDR1 LGHNT and CDR2 FRNRAP. The V and J ends lost 7 bases and 3 bases respectively, with 15 bases between them. The CDR3 is 14 amino acids. Looking up the rest from reference TRBV12-5 and TRBJ1-2 gives the full variable domain: DARVTQTPRHKVTEMGQEVTMRCQPILGHNTVFWYRQTMMQGLELLAYFRNRAPLDDSGMPKDRFSAEMPDATLATLKIQPSEPRDSAVYFCASAKAEEDYGYTFGSGTRLTVV.

CDR3 nucleotides: TGTGCCAGTAGGAAGGGACTTTTTAATGAAAAACTGTTTTTT. Translated: CASRKGLFNEKLFF. The chain couples TRBV19 to TRBJ1-4; tentatively, D is TRBD1 (5 bases). This CDR3 has 14 residues. V lost 6 bases, J lost 4 bases, and 12 bases lay in between. Germline V CDR1 and CDR2: LNHDA, SQIVND (reference sequence). Full variable domain (remainder filled in from reference TRBV19 and TRBJ1-4): DGGITQSPKYLFRKEGQNVTLSCEQNLNHDAMYWYRQDPGQGLRLIYYSQIVNDFQKGDIAEGYSVSREKKESFPLTVTSAQKNPTAFYLCASRKGLFNEKLFFGSGTQLSVL.

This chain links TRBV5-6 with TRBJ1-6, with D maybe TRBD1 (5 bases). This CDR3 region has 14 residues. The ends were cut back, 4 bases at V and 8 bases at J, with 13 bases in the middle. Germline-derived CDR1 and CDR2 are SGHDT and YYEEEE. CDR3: CASSTTAAHSPLHF. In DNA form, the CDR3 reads TGTGCCAGCAGCACGACAGCCGCTCATTCACCCCTCCACTTT.

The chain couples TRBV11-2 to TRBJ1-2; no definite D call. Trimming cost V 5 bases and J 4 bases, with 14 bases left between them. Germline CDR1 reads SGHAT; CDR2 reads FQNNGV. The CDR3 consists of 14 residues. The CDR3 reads CASSLPDSRYGYTF. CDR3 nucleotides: TGTGCCAGCAGCCTACCGGACTCCCGCTATGGCTACACCTTC.

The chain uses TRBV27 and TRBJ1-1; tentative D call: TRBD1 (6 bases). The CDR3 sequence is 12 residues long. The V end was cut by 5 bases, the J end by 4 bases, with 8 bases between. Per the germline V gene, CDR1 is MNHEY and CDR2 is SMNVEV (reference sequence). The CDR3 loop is CASSTQGTEAFF. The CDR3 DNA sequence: TGTGCCAGCAGTACACAGGGCACTGAAGCTTTCTTT.

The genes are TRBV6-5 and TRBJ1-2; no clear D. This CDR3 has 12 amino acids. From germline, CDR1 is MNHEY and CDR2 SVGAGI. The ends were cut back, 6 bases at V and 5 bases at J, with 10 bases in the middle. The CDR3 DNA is TGTGCCAGCAGCTATACTTCGTATGGCTACACCTTC. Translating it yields CASSYTSYGYTF.

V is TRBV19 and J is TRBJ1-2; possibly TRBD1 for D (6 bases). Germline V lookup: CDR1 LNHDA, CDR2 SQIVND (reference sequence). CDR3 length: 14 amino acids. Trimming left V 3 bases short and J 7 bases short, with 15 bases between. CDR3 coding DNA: TGTGCCAGTAGTATTTCCGGGACAACAGCTGGCTACACCTTC. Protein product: CASSISGTTAGYTF.

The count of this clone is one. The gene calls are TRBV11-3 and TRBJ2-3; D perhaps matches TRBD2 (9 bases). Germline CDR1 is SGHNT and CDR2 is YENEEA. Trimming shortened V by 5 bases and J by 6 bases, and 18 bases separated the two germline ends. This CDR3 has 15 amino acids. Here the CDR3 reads CASSGQGLAYDTQYF. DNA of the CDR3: TGTGCCAGCAGCGGACAGGGACTAGCATATGATACGCAGTATTTT.

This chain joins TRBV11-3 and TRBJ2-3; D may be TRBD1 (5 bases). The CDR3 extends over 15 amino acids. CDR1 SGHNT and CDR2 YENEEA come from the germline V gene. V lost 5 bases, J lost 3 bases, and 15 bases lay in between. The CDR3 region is CASSPQGVGTDTQYF. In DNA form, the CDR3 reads TGTGCCAGCAGCCCCCAAGGGGTGGGGACAGATACGCAGTATTTT.

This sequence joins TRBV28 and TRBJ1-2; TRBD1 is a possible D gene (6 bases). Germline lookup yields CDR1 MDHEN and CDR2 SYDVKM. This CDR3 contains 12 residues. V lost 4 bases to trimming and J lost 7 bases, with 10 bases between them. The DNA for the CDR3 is TGTGCCAGCAGTTACTTACAGGGTGGCTACACCTTC. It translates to CASSYLQGGYTF.

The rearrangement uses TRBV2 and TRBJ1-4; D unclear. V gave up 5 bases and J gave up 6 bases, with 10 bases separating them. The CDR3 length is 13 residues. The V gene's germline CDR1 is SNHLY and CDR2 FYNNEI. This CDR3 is CASSKIVDEKLFF. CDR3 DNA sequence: TGTGCCAGCAGTAAGATAGTCGATGAAAAACTGTTTTTT.

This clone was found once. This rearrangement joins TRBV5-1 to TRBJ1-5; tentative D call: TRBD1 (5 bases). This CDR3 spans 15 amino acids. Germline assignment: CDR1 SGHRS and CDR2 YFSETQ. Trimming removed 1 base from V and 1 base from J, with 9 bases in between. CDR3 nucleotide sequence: TGCGCCAGCAGCTTGCAGGGTGGGAGCAATCAGCCCCAGCATTTT. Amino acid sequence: CASSLQGGSNQPQHF.

The CDR3, as DNA: TGTGCCAGCGCAGAAGAGACCCAGTACTTC. It yields the protein CASAEETQYF. V gene TRBV2 combines with J gene TRBJ2-5; D gene uncertain. V lost 8 bases and J 3 bases, leaving 4 bases between the germline ends. The CDR3 has 10 residues. Germline CDR1 reads SNHLY; CDR2 reads FYNNEI. Complete variable domain (other parts from reference TRBV2 and TRBJ2-5): EPEVTQTPSHQVTQMGQEVILRCVPISNHLYFYWYRQILGQKVEFLVSFYNNEISEKSEIFDDQFSVERPDGSNFTLKIRSTKLEDSAMYFCASAEETQYFGPGTRLLVL.

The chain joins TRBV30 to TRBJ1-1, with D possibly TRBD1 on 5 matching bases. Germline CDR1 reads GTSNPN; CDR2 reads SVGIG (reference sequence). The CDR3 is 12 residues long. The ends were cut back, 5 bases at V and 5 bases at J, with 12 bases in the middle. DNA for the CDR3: TGTGCCTGGTGGGGGGTTGGGACTGAAGCTTTCTTT. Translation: CAWWGVGTEAFF.

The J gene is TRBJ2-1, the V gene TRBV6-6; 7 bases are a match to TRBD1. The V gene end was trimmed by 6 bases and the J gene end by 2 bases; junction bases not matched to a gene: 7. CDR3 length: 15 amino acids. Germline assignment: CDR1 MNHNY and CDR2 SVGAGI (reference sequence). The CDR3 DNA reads TGTGCCAGCAGCCCCTCCGGGACAGCCTACAATGAGCAGTTCTTC. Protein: CASSPSGTAYNEQFF.